These 2 T cell receptor beta chains came from one sample sequenced in a study of blood T cell repertoires in COVID-19. The repertoire was sequenced with immunoSEQ multiplex PCR; TCRdb's copy has only in-frame clones and lacks some. Of 100,000 to 150,000 clones in the sample, roughly 84% were seen once. The sample was PBMCs or T cells enriched from blood (not recorded which). The receptors derive from a woman in her thirties who had recovered from COVID-19.

The chain has TRBV4-1 and TRBJ1-4; D possibly corresponds to TRBD1 (6 bases). CDR3 length: 14 amino acids. V gave up 3 bases and J gave up 7 bases, with 12 bases separating them. Germline CDR1 and CDR2: MGHRA and YSYEKL. The CDR3 spells CASSQGGLSEKLFF. The CDR3 DNA follows: TGCGCCAGCAGCCAGGGGGGGCTCAGTGAAAAACTGTTTTTT.

The chain has TRBV7-9 and TRBJ1-2; no clear D. Per the germline V gene, CDR1 is SEHNR and CDR2 is FQNEAQ (reference sequence). CDR3 length: 12 residues. V gave up 5 bases and J gave up 5 bases, with 9 bases separating them. As DNA, the CDR3 is TGTGCCAGCAGCACTTCCCTATATGGCTACACCTTC. This translates into CASSTSLYGYTF.